Presented here are 19 T cell receptor beta chains from one specimen sequenced in a study of breast tumors, draining lymph nodes, adjacent tissues. Axillary draining lymph nodes of breast cancer patients supplied the node samples. TCRdb reprocessed the multiplex PCR reads with MiXCR, giving one entry per CDR3 protein. Counted here are 140,000 or so distinct CDR3 sequences, roughly 33% occurring once; the ten biggest clones make up around 2.5%. The source material was axillary lymph node tissue. Receptors originate from a female donor with breast cancer. Some clones in this sample may be carry-over from other donors' samples.

This clonotype was counted ten times or more. CDR3 protein: CSAVGTSGGISYNEQFF. CDR3 bases: TGCAGTGCTGTAGGGACTAGCGGGGGGATCTCCTACAATGAGCAGTTCTTC. The rearrangement links TRBV20-1 to TRBJ2-1, with 15 positions matching TRBD2. The CDR3 is 17 residues long. Germline assignment: CDR1 DFQATT and CDR2 SNEGSKA (reference sequence). The J segment lost 0 bases and the V segment lost 5 bases, leaving 5 bases of the junction unmatched.

Many counts were recorded for this clonotype. The chain joins TRBV2 to TRBJ1-2, with unresolved D. The V gene lost 4 bases and the J gene lost 6 bases, with 12 bases spanning the gap. Germline CDR1 is SNHLY and CDR2 is FYNNEI. This CDR3 comprises 13 residues. In DNA form, the CDR3 reads TGTGCCAGCAGTGTAACCAAGCAGGATGGCTACACCTTC. Translating it yields CASSVTKQDGYTF.

At least ten counts were recorded for this clonotype. The CDR3 here is CASSSTGISTDTQYF. In nucleotides, the CDR3 is TGCGCCAGCAGCAGTACAGGGATTAGCACAGATACGCAGTATTTT. The chain employs TRBV5-1 and TRBJ2-3; maybe TRBD1 (6 bases). Trimming shortened V by 4 bases and J by 0 bases, and 12 bases separated the two germline ends. CDR1 and CDR2 from the germline V gene are SGHRS and YFSETQ. The CDR3 consists of 15 residues.

This clonotype was seen repeatedly, ten times or more. The CDR3 loop is CSASGILTGAPDTQYF. CDR3 in DNA: TGCAGTGCTAGCGGAATCCTGACAGGGGCGCCCGATACGCAGTATTTT. This sequence joins TRBV20-1 and TRBJ2-3; 8 bases are shared with TRBD1. The germline V gene has CDR1 DFQATT and CDR2 SNEGSKA (reference sequence). The CDR3 consists of 16 residues. The V segment lost 3 bases and the J segment 6 bases; nucleotides outside the gene matches: 14.

This clonotype was seen many times. The gene calls are TRBV6-5 and TRBJ1-5, with a possible D match to TRBD1 (5 bases). The V and J ends lost 6 bases and 3 bases respectively, with 9 bases between them. The V gene's germline CDR1 is MNHEY and CDR2 SVGAGI. This CDR3 region has 13 residues. CDR3 region: CASSQGFNQPQHF. CDR3 in DNA: TGTGCCAGCAGCCAGGGTTTCAATCAGCCCCAGCATTTT.

A few counts support this clonotype. This may arise from a read error, as a much more abundant clone is one base away. The chain employs TRBV6-6 and TRBJ1-2, with D hard to call. Germline CDR1 MNHNY, CDR2 SVGAGI (reference sequence). The CDR3 loop spans 15 amino acids. Trimming removed 6 bases at V and 4 bases at J, with 18 bases between. The CDR3 DNA reads as TGTGCCAGCAGAGCCGACCCGACAAGTAGCTATGGCTACACCTTC. Amino acid sequence: CASRADPTSSYGYTF.

J is TRBJ2-7 and V is TRBV12-3 or TRBV12-4, with 8 bases fitting TRBD1. The V gene end was trimmed by 3 bases and the J gene end by 1 base; junction bases not matched to a gene: 8. There are 16 residues in the CDR3. In DNA, the CDR3 is TGTGCCAGCAGTTTGGGGGACAGGCTCACATCCTACGAGCAGTACTTC. Residues: CASSLGDRLTSYEQYF.

In DNA, the CDR3 is TGCAGCTCGAGTGGGGGGACAGGGTATTCCAAGACCCAGTACTTC. This translates into CSSSGGTGYSKTQYF. This chain joins TRBV29-1 and TRBJ2-5, with 9 bases identical to TRBD1. V was pared by 8 bases and J by 6 bases, with 16 bases of the junction left unmatched. The CDR3 length is 15 residues. The germline gives CDR1 SQVTM, CDR2 ANQGSEA.

The table lists this clonotype with many counts. This rearrangement joins TRBV28 to TRBJ1-2; 8 nucleotides line up with TRBD1. From germline, CDR1 is MDHEN and CDR2 SYDVKM. The CDR3 covers 15 residues. The V and J ends lost 8 bases and 0 bases, in that order; junction bases with no gene match: 8. The CDR3 loop reads CASSSTGEANYGYTF. The CDR3 DNA reads as TGTGCCAGCTCGTCGACAGGGGAGGCTAACTATGGCTACACCTTC.

This clonotype was observed at least ten times. This sequence joins TRBV20-1 and TRBJ2-2; D tentatively reads TRBD1 or TRBD2 (6 bases each). Trimming pared 3 bases from V and 5 bases from J, leaving 16 bases between. CDR1 DFQATT and CDR2 SNEGSKA come from the germline V gene (reference sequence). The CDR3 length is 15 residues. CDR3 nucleotides: TGCAGTGCTAGGGACTACCGGGGGCATACCGGGGAGCTGTTTTTT. Translated, it gives CSARDYRGHTGELFF.

This clonotype was picked up a small number of times. Possible read error: a much larger clone is one base away. The chain links TRBV2 to TRBJ2-1; D gene unclear. Germline V gene sequence: CDR1 SNHLY, CDR2 FYNNEI. This CDR3 has 13 residues. The CDR3 sequence: CAGSDNPYNEQFF. CDR3 DNA: TGTGCCGGCAGTGACAACCCCTACAATGAGCAGTTCTTC.

The chain combines TRBV4-3 with TRBJ1-1, with D hard to call. V was trimmed by 4 bases and J by 4 bases, leaving 16 bases between them. Germline V gives CDR1 LGHNA, CDR2 YSLEER. CDR3 size: 15 residues. The DNA of the CDR3 is TGCGCCAGCAGCCTTGGGGAGGGTGGAGGCACTGAAGCTTTCTTT. Its protein is CASSLGEGGGTEAFF.

This clonotype was recorded many times. The chain is built from TRBV12-3 or TRBV12-4 and TRBJ2-7; no reliable D call. V lost 5 bases, J lost 3 bases, and 5 bases lay in between. This CDR3 is 11 amino acids long. CDR3 residues: CASSENYEQYF. Written as DNA, the CDR3 is TGTGCCAGCAGTGAGAACTACGAGCAGTACTTC.

This clonotype was recorded a few times. A much larger clonotype is one base distant, so this may be a read error. The rearrangement uses TRBV5-5 and TRBJ2-2, with no clear D. The CDR3 loop spans 14 amino acids. Looked up from germline, CDR1 is SGHKS and CDR2 is YYEKEE (reference sequence). V lost 2 bases and J 4 bases, leaving 9 bases between the germline ends. The CDR3 DNA reads as TGTGCCAGCAGCTTCGGGCAGTCCACCGGGGAGCTGTTTTTT. It translates to CASSFGQSTGELFF.

This clonotype has a count of ten or more. The chain has TRBV7-8 and TRBJ2-1; 15 bases fit TRBD2. The CDR3 sequence is 18 residues long. Germline V gene lookup returns CDR1 SGHVS and CDR2 FQNEAQ. The V gene end was trimmed by 4 bases and the J gene end by 1 base; junction bases not matched to a gene: 5. CDR3: CASSSGLAGGPSYNEQFF. The CDR3 region has the DNA TGTGCCAGCAGCTCAGGACTAGCGGGGGGGCCTTCCTACAATGAGCAGTTCTTC. The entire variable domain, with the rest obtained from reference TRBV7-8 and TRBJ2-1, is as follows: GAGVSQSPRYKVAKRGQDVALRCDPISGHVSLFWYQQALGQGPEFLTYFQNEAQLDKSGLPSDRFFAERPEGSVSTLKIQRTQQEDSAVYLCASSSGLAGGPSYNEQFFGPGTRLTVL.

The rearrangement links TRBV7-2 to TRBJ2-3; TRBD1 agrees at 11 bases. CDR1 SGHTA and CDR2 FQGNSA come from the germline V gene. J gave up 6 bases and V 5 bases, and 10 bases lay outside the gene matches. This CDR3 has 16 amino acids. CDR3 DNA sequence: TGTGCCAGCAGCCCCTCCGGGACAGGGGGTGGTGATACGCAGTATTTT. Translated, it gives CASSPSGTGGGDTQYF.

Only a few counts were recorded for this clonotype. This chain uses TRBV20-1 with TRBJ1-1; D is perhaps TRBD1 (6 bases). There are 12 residues in the CDR3. Germline CDR1 reads DFQATT; CDR2 reads SNEGSKA (reference sequence). The CDR3 DNA is TGCACACCCATGGGGGCACGGGGTGAAGCTTTCTTT. Protein product: CTPMGARGEAFF.

There are many counts of this clonotype. The chain has TRBV6-5 and TRBJ1-2; D is perhaps TRBD1 (5 bases). This CDR3 spans 15 amino acids. Trimming cost V 0 bases and J 8 bases, with 16 bases left between them. Germline CDR1 is MNHEY and CDR2 is SVGAGI. CDR3 loop: CASSYSGGGRKGYTF. The CDR3 nucleotides are TGTGCCAGCAGTTACTCCGGGGGAGGTCGTAAGGGCTACACCTTC.

J is TRBJ1-2 and V is TRBV20-1; D not resolved. This CDR3 is built from 11 residues. Germline CDR1 and CDR2: DFQATT and SNEGSKA (reference sequence). The V end lost 3 bases, the J end lost 4 bases, and 6 bases lay between the germline ends. The CDR3 DNA reads as TGCAGTGCTAGTGATGGCTATGGCTACACCTTC. Translating it yields CSASDGYGYTF.